This TCR beta chain originates from a study of T cells in Graves' hyperthyroidism and ophthalmopathy. Ophthalmopathy cases met thresholds of Clinical Activity Score at least 3, NOSPECS grade at least 4 and duration under 3 months. Extraction of PBMCs used roughly 9.6 ml of fresh peripheral blood. V was clipped by 1 base and J by 3 bases; unmatched bases: 4. The CDR3 spans 15 residues. CDR1 is LNHNV and CDR2 is YYDKDF in the germline V gene (reference sequence). Regions amplified from RNA transcripts were the TCR beta CDR3 regions. A first-round RT-PCR of the TCR CDR3 used the HTBI primer set. Using its own MiXCR run on the multiplex PCR reads, TCRdb lists one record per CDR3 protein. The sample records about 500,000 distinct CDR3 sequences, approximately 16% being singletons. Findings and limits, study-wide: Blood also showed most of the thyroid clonotypes that were expanded above 0.001. The model anticipated ophthalmopathy a median approximately 6.7 months pre-onset.

To note about this clonotype: Its antigen is unknown.

The sequence was obtained from a woman aged 30 to 39 with Graves' ophthalmopathy. Sequenced sample: blood. This sequence joins TRBV15 and TRBJ2-7; 9 bases fit TRBD1. As DNA, the CDR3 is TGTGCCACCAGCAGAGGCCTGACAGGGGGCTACGAGCAGTACTTC. This codes for CATSRGLTGGYEQYF.